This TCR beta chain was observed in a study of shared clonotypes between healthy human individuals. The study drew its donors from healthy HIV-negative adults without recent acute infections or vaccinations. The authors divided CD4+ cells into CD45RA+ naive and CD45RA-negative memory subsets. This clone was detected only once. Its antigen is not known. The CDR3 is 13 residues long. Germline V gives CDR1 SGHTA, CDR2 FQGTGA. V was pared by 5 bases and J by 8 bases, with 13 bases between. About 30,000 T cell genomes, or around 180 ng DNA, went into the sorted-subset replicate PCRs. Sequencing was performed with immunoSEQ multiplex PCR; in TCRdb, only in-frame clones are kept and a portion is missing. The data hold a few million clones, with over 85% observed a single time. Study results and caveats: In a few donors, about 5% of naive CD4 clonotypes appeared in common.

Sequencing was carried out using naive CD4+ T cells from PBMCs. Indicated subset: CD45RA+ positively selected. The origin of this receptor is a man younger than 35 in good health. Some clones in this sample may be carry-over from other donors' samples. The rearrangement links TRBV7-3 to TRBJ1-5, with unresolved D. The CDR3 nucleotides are TGTGCCAGCAGCCACCAAACCGGGGAGCCCCAGCATTTT. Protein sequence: CASSHQTGEPQHF.